The rows below give T cell receptor beta chains drawn from one sample of a study of cytomegalovirus exposure and HLA in healthy donors. Assay: immunoSEQ multiplex PCR; the TCRdb copy retains only in-frame clones and omits some. The data show fewer than 95,000 clones, with more than 70% seen just once and 9.5% to 13% held by the top ten. The sequenced sample was PBMCs. The receptors stem from a woman between 18 and 30 years old in good health and CMV-seropositive. CDR3s leave out the opening cysteine and the closing phenylalanine or tryptophan. The D gene is left open where the match is weak.

CDR3 protein,D gene,V gene
ASMKDFNYGYT,-,TRBV5-6
ASSLLAAGEDEQY,TRBD2,TRBV5-1
ASSRGQGDYQPQH,TRBD1,TRBV18
ASSLLLGTGGSGNTIY,TRBD1,TRBV28
ASSQDQGPRD,-,TRBV4-2
ASSSIGQGGEQY,TRBD1,TRBV11-2
ASSLWASGGLETQY,TRBD2,TRBV28
ASSSRAAGGDEQF,TRBD2,TRBV7-9
ASSQGKGGRGTTEAF,TRBD1,TRBV11-2
ASTTQEVSYEQY,-,TRBV2
ASIRDRVNTEAF,TRBD1,TRBV6-1
ASSTHGVNTEAF,-,TRBV28
ASSERSRLAGYNEQF,TRBD2,TRBV25-1
ASSQDLAGGTGPTGANVLT,TRBD1,TRBV4-2
ASSPTEGTEAF,-,TRBV11-2
ASSEGGQGWSPLH,-,TRBV6-1
ASSLEGDSPLH,-,TRBV7-9
AWNDQGEDEKLF,-,TRBV30
ASSSPTSGGVPGELF,TRBD2,TRBV7-3
ASTWTSGPNEQF,TRBD2,TRBV11-1
ASSEWASTVF,-,TRBV2
ASRTGLYEQY,TRBD1,TRBV10-2
ASSLQVDSGNTIY,-,TRBV9
ATGVTGQNSYEQY,TRBD1,TRBV6-5